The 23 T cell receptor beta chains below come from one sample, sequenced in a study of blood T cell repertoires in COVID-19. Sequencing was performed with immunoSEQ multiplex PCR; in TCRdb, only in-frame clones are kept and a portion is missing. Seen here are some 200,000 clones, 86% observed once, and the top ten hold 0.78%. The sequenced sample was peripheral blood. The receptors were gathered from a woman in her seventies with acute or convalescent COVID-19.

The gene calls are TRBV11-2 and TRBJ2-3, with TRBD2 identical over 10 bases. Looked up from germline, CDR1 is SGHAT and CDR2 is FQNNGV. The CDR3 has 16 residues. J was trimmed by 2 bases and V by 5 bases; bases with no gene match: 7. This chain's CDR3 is CASSHVAGGTTDTQYF. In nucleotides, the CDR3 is TGTGCCAGCAGCCACGTAGCGGGAGGAACCACAGATACGCAGTATTTT.

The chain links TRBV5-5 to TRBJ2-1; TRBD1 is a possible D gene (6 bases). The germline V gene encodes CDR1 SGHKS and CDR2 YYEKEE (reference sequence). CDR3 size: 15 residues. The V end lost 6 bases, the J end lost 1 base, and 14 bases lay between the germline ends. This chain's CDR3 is CASIFATGSYNEQFF. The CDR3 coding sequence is TGTGCCAGCATTTTTGCGACAGGTTCCTACAATGAGCAGTTCTTC.

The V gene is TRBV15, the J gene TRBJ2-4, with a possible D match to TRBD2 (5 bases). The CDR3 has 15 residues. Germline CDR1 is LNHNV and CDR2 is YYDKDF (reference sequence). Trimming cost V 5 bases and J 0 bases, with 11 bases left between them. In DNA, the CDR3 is TGTGCCACCAGCGAGCGGCACCTAGCCAAAAACATTCAGTACTTC. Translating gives CATSERHLAKNIQYF.

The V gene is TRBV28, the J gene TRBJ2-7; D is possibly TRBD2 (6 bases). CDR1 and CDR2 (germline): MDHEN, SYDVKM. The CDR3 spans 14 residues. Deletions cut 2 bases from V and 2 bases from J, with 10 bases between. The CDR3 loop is CASSLGGTPYEQYF. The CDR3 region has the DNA TGTGCCAGCAGTTTAGGAGGGACTCCCTACGAGCAGTACTTC.

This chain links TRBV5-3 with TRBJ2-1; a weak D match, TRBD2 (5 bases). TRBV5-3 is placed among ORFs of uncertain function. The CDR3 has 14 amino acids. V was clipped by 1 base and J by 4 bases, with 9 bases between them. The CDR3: CARSLLASYNEQFF. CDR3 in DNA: TGTGCCAGAAGCTTGCTAGCTTCTTACAATGAGCAGTTCTTC.

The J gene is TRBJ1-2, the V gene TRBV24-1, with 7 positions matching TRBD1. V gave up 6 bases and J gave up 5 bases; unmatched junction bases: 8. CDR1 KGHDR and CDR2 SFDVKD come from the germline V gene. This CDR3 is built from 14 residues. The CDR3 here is CATSLTGVRYGYTF. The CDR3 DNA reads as TGTGCCACCAGTTTAACAGGGGTGAGGTATGGCTACACCTTC.

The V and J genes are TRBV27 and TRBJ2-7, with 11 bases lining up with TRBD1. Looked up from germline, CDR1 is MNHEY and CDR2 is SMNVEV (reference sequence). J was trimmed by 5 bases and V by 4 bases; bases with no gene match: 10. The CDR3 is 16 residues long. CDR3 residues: CASSYSSGQGVHEQYF. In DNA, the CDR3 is TGTGCCAGCAGTTACTCCTCGGGACAGGGGGTCCACGAGCAGTACTTC.

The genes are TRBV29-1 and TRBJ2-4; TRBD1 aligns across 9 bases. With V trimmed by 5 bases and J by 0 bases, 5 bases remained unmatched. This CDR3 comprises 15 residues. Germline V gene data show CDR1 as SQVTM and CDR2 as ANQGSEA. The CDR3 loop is CSVFTGGLAKNIQYF. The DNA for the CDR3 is TGCAGCGTTTTCACAGGGGGCCTAGCCAAAAACATTCAGTACTTC.

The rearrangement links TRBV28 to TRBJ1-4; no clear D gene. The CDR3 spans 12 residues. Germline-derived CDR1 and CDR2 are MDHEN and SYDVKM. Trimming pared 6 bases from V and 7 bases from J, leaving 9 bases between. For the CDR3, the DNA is TGTGCCAGCAGGGCCCCTAGTGAAAAACTGTTTTTT. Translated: CASRAPSEKLFF.

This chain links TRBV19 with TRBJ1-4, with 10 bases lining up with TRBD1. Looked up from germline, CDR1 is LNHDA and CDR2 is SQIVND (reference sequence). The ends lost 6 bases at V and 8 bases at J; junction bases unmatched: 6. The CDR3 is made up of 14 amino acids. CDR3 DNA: TGTGCCAGTAGATCGGACAGGGGGAGCGAAAAACTGTTTTTT. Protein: CASRSDRGSEKLFF.

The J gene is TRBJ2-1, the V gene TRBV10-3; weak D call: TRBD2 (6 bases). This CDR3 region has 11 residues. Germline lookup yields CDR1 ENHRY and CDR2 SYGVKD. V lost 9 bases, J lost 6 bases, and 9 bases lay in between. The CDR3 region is CAMGLFNEQFF. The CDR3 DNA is TGTGCCATGGGACTCTTCAATGAGCAGTTCTTC.

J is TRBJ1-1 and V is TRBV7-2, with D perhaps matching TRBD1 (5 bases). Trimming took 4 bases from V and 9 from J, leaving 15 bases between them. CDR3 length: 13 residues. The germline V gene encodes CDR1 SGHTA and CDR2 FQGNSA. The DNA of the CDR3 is TGTGCCAGCAGCTCCCATGACGGGGGGAAAGCTTTCTTT. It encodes CASSSHDGGKAFF.

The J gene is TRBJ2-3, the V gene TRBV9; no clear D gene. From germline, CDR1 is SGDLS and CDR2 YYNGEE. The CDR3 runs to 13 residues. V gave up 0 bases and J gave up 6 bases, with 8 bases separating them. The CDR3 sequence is CASSVEPRDTQYF. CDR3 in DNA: TGTGCCAGCAGCGTAGAACCCCGGGATACGCAGTATTTT.

CDR3 region: CASSLGLVLAGTGANVLTF. CDR3 nucleotide sequence: TGTGCCAGCAGCTTAGGACTGGTACTAGCGGGAACTGGGGCCAACGTCCTGACTTTC. This sequence joins TRBV7-9 and TRBJ2-6; 10 nucleotides agree with TRBD2. The CDR3 sequence is 19 residues long. Germline CDR1 and CDR2: SEHNR and FQNEAQ (reference sequence). Unmatched junction bases numbered 8, after V lost 1 base and J lost 2 bases.

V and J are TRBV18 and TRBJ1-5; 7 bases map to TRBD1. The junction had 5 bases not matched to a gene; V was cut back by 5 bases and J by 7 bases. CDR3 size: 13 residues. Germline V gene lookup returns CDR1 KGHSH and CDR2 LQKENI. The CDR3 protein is CASSTTGVQPQHF. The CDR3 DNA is TGTGCCAGCTCAACAACAGGGGTACAGCCCCAGCATTTT.

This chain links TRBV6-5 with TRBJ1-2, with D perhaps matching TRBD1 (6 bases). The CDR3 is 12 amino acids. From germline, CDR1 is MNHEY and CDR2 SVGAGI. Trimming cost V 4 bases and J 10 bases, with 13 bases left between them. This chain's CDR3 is CASSSRRGYYTF. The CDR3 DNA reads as TGTGCCAGCAGTTCCCGAAGGGGGTACTACACCTTC.

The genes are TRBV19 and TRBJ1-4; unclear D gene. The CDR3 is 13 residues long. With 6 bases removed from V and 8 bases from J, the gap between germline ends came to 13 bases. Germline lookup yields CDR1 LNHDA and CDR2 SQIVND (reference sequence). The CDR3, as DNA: TGTGCCAGTAGCCACTACGCTCAGGAAAAACTGTTTTTT. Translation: CASSHYAQEKLFF.

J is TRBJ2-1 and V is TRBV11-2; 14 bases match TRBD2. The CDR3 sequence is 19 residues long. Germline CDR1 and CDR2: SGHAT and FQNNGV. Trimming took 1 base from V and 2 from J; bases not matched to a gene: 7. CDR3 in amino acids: CASSLGLRLAGGTYNEQFF. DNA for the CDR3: TGTGCCAGCAGCTTAGGGCTCCGACTAGCGGGGGGGACCTACAATGAGCAGTTCTTC.

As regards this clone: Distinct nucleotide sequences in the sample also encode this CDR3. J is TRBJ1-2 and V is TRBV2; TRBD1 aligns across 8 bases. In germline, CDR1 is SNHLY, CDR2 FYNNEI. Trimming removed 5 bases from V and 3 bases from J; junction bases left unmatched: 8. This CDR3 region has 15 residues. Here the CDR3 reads CASSLSGGTDYGYTF. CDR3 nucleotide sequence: TGTGCCAGCAGTTTATCAGGGGGCACTGACTATGGCTACACCTTC.

The CDR3 here is CASGLGAQETQYF. Here the CDR3 DNA reads TGTGCTAGTGGTTTGGGGGCGCAAGAGACCCAGTACTTC. V is TRBV12-5 and J is TRBJ2-5; no firm D call. CDR1 is LGHNT and CDR2 is FRNRAP in the germline V gene. CDR3 length equals 13 residues. The V and J ends lost 1 base and 2 bases respectively, with 5 bases between them. Together with reference TRBV12-5 and TRBJ2-5, the CDR3 gives the full variable domain: DARVTQTPRHKVTEMGQEVTMRCQPILGHNTVFWYRQTMMQGLELLAYFRNRAPLDDSGMPKDRFSAEMPDATLATLKIQPSEPRDSAVYFCASGLGAQETQYFGPGTRLLVL.

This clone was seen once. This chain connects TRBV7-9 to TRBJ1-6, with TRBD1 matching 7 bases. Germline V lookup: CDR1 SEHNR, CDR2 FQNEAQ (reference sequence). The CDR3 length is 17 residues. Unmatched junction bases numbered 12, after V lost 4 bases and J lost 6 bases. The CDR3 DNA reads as TGTGCCAGCAGCTCAGATCCAGGGGGTGCGAGTAATTCACCCCTCCACTTT. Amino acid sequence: CASSSDPGGASNSPLHF.

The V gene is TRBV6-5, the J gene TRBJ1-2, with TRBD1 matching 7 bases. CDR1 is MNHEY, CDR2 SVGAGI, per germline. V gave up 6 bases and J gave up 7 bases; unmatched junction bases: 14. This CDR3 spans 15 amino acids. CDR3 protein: CASRDPGTARGGYTF. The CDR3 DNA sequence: TGTGCCAGCAGAGACCCCGGGACAGCCCGGGGTGGCTACACCTTC.

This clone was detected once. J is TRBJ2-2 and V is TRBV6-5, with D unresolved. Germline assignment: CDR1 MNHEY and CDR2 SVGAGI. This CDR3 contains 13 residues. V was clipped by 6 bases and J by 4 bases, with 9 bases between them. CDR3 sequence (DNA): TGTGCCAGCAGGGCGTCGGGCACCGGGGAGCTGTTTTTT. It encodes CASRASGTGELFF.